This T cell receptor beta chain was captured in a study of early T cells in non-severe SARS-CoV-2 infection. Study as a whole: The sequenced material was bulk RNA from unsorted whole blood, and its chains were unpaired.

The junction had 13 bases not matched to a gene; V was cut back by 7 bases and J by 10 bases. Germline CDR1 and CDR2: SGDLS and YYNGEE. The CDR3 extends over 16 amino acids. Each CDR3 protein is one row after TCRdb ran MiXCR on the 5' RACE reads. Here the sample spans around 30,000 distinct CDR3 sequences, approximately 5% being singletons. The sequence was collected from an adult who was a healthcare worker with PCR-confirmed SARS-CoV-2 infection or an uninfected control (not recorded which). The V gene is TRBV9, the J gene TRBJ2-1, with TRBD2 identical over 14 bases. The sequenced sample was whole blood. The CDR3 nucleotides are TGTGCCAGCGCCCCGGTAGGACTAGCGGGAGGCCAGGAGCAGTTCTTC. It translates to CASAPVGLAGGQEQFF. The full variable domain, its missing parts supplied by reference TRBV9 and TRBJ2-1, is DSGVTQTPKHLITATGQRVTLRCSPRSGDLSVYWYQQSLDQGLQFLIQYYNGEERAKGNILERFSAQQFPDLHSELNLSSLELGDSALYFCASAPVGLAGGQEQFFGPGTRLTVL.